This TCR beta chain was retrieved from a study of shared clonotypes between healthy human individuals. Study-level findings and limits: A handful of donors held approximately 4.6% of naive CD4 clonotypes in common. Investigators collected only blood, and repertoires in tissues likely differ.

The test was conducted at deep level. Only in-frame clones appear in the TCRdb table, and some are missing; sequencing was by immunoSEQ multiplex PCR. The sample shows roughly 2,000,000 clones, 90% to 95% of them seen only once. Trimming took off 1 base at V and 1 base at J, with 13 bases between the two ends. CDR1 and CDR2 from the germline V gene are SGDLS and YYNGEE. CDR3 size: 16 residues. Naive CD8 cells were CD45RO-negative, positively selected for CCR7, excluding terminally differentiated effector memory CD45RA+ cells. With regard to this clone: Its antigen is unidentified.

This sequence was found in a man between 18 and 29 years old in good health. Some clones in this sample may be carry-over from other donors' samples. Source material: naive CD8+ T cells from PBMCs. This sequence joins TRBV9 and TRBJ2-3; D remains ambiguous. CDR3 loop: CASSVSRVFGTDTQYF. In nucleotides, the CDR3 is TGTGCCAGCAGCGTATCAAGGGTATTTGGCACAGATACGCAGTATTTT.